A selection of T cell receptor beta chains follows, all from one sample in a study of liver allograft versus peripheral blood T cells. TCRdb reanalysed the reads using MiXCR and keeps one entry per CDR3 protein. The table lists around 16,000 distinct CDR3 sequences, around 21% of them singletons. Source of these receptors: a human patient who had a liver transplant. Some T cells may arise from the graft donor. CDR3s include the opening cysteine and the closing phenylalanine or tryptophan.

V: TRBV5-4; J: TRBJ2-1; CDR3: CASSFPPGQSSYNEQFF
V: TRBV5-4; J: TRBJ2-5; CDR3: CAHGRAGGQETQYF
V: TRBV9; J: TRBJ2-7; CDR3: CASSVGQDYYEQYF
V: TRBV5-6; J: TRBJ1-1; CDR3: CASTVSGTEAFF
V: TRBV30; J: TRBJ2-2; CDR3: CAWVAGRAGELFF
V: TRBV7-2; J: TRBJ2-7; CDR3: CASSLISGRLLRYEQYF
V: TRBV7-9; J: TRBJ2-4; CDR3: CASSLGDIAKNIQYF
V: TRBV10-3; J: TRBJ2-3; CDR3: CAISERGGAADTQYF
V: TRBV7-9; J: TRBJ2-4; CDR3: CASSPIGKAKNIQYF
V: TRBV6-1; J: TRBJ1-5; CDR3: CASSQFGGTGFNQPQHF
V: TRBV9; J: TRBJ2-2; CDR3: CASSVGVRLMNTGELFF
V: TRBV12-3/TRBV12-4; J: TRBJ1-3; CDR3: CASSFERGSGNTIYF
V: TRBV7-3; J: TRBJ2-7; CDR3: CASSSLAGEEQYF
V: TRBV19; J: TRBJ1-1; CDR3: CASSTHRVRTEAFF
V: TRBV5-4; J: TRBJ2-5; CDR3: CASSPRRLQETQYF
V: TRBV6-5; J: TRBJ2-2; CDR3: CASSYTLIAGANTGELFF
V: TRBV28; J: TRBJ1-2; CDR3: CASSPIAETGAKDYGYTF
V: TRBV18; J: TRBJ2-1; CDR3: CASSPPRGGSYNEQFF
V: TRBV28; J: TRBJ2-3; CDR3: CASSLAGVVFYTQYF
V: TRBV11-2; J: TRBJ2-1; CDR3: CASSLMGTGYNEQFF
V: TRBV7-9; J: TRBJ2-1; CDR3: CASSNGEQFF
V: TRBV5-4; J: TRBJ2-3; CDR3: CASSSPQRRTDTQYF
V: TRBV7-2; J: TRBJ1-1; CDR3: CASNFRQGNTEAFF
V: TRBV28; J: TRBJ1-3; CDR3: CASSPPVRGNTIYF
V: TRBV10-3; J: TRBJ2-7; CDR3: CAISEPQPGQNYEQYF
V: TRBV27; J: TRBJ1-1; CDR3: CASSYLLPGGSTEAFF
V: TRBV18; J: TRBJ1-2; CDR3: CASSAGQAGGYTF
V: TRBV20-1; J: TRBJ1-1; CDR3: CSARPLLRNTEAFF
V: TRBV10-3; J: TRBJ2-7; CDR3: CAISESASGGISYEQYF
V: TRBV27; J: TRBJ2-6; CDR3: CASSWVRGGYSGANVLTF
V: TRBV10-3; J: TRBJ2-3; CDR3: CAIRSGIGSTQYF
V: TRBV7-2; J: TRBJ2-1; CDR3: CASSLARAPAYNEQFF
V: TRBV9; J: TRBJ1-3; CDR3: CASSVAPIISGNTIYF
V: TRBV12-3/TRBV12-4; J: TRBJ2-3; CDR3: CASTQTSFTDTQYF
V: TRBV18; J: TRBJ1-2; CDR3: CASSRDREYGYTF
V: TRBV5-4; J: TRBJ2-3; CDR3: CASSLERQAMDTQYF
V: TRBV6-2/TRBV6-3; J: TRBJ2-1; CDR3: CASGLQASSYNEQFF
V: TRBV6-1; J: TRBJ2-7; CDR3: CATRPGLSNGEQYF
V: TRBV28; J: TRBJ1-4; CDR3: CASSLGTVNEKLFF
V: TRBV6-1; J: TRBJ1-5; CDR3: CASSDRLMVNQPQHF
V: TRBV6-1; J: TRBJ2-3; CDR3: CASSDTGGITDTQYF
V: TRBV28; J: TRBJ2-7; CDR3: CASSASDRTWEQYF
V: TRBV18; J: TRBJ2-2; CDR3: CASSRQGKNTGELFF
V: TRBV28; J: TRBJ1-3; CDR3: CASSSPMGNTIYF
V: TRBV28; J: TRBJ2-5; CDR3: CAGGQGVRETQYF